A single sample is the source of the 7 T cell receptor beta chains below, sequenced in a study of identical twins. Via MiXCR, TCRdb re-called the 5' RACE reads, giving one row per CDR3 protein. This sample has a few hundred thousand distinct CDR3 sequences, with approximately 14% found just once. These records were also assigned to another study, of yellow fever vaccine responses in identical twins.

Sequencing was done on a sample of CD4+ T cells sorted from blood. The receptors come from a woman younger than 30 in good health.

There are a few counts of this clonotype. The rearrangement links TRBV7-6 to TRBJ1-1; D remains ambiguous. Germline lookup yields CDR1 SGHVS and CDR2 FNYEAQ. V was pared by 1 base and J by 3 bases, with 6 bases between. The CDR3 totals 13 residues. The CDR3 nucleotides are TGTGCCAGCAGCTTAGTGCAGTACACTGAAGCTTTCTTT. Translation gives CASSLVQYTEAFF.

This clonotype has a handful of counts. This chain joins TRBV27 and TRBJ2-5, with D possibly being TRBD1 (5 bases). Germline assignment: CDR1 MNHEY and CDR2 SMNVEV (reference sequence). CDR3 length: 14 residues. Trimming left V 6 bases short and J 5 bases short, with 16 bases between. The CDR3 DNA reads TGTGCCAGCAGCCCAGGGCCCATCCGGGAGACCCAGTACTTC. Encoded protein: CASSPGPIRETQYF.

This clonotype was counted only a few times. The CDR3 reads CASSPASGGSTGELFF. CDR3 in DNA: TGTGCCAGCAGCCCAGCTAGCGGGGGGAGTACCGGGGAGCTGTTTTTT. J is TRBJ2-2 and V is TRBV11-3; 11 bases match TRBD2. The CDR3 has 16 residues. V gave up 5 bases and J gave up 5 bases; unmatched junction bases: 7. Germline-derived CDR1 and CDR2 are SGHNT and YENEEA. Variable domain in full (rest from reference TRBV11-3 and TRBJ2-2): EAGVVQSPRYKIIEKKQPVAFWCNPISGHNTLYWYLQNLGQGPELLIRYENEEAVDDSQLPKDRFSAERLKGVDSTLKIQPAELGDSAVYLCASSPASGGSTGELFFGEGSRLTVL.

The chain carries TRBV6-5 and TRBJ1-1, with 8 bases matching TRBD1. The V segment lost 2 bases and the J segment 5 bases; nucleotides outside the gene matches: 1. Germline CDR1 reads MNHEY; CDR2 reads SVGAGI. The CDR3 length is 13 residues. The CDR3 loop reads CASSYTGGTEAFF. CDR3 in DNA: TGTGCCAGCAGTTACACAGGGGGGACTGAAGCTTTCTTT.

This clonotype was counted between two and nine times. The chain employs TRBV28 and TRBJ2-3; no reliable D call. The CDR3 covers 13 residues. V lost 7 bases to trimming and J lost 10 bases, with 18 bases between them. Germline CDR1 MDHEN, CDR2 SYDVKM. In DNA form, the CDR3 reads TGTGCCAGCACTGAGTCAATCGAACGGCCGCAGTATTTT. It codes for CASTESIERPQYF.

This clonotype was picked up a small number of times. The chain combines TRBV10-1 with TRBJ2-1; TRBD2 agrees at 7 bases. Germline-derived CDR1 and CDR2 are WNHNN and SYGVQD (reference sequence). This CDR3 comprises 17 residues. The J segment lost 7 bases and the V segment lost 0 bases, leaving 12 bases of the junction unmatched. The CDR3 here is CASSESNREALRNEQFF. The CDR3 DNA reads TGCGCCAGCAGTGAGTCGAACCGGGAGGCCCTGAGGAATGAGCAGTTCTTC.

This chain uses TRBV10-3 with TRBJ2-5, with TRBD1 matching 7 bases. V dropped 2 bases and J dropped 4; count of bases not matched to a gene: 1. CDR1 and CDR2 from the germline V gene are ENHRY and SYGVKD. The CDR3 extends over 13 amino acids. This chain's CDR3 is CAISERTGETQYF. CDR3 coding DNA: TGTGCCATCAGTGAGCGGACAGGAGAGACCCAGTACTTC.